This T cell receptor (beta chain) stems from a study of blood T cells in healthy people across ages. Study-wide context: About one barcoded beta molecule was captured per two T cells (by template switching).

The CDR3 spans 13 residues. Losses at the gene ends were 10 bases for V and 3 bases for J; bases not matched to a gene: 7. Germline V gene data show CDR1 as ENHRY and CDR2 as SYGVKD. In the case of this clonotype: Its antigen remains unknown.

Alongside a J-beta primer mix, a sample-barcoded 5' primer served in a second PCR lasting roughly 6 to 11 cycles. Each CDR3 protein gets one entry after TCRdb re-called the 5' RACE reads with MiXCR. Of roughly 800,000 distinct CDR3 sequences in the sample, roughly 50% were seen once. Broader study findings: Diversity estimated from one million T cells was considered an underestimate. Getting older went along with TCR beta diversity per million T cells dropping roughly linearly. Unknown donor CMV status possibly confounded expanded clonotype changes.

V usage is TRBV10-3 and J usage is TRBJ1-1, with 8 positions matching TRBD1. The sequence was obtained from a man aged 25-45 years in good health. Sequences were obtained from blood. The CDR3, as DNA: TGTGCCACTCGGACAGGGTTTGACACTGAAGCTTTCTTT. Its protein is CATRTGFDTEAFF.